This T cell receptor beta chain came from a study of blood T cell repertoires in COVID-19. Across the study: The origin of the acute and convalescent COVID-19 samples was the United States, Italy and Spain. T cells, B-cell-depleted T cells, or PBMCs supplied cDNA or gDNA.

The junction had 6 bases not matched to a gene; V was cut back by 1 base and J by 6 bases. Germline V gene sequence: CDR1 SGHNT, CDR2 YENEEA. The CDR3 totals 17 residues. In the original processing: How many nucleated cells were present was estimated from reference gene primer amplification. Profiling relied on immunoSEQ multiplex PCR, and the TCRdb table lists in-frame clones only, not all of them. V and J calls and clone size follow that table, whereas D and trimming were derived from the DNA. This sample has 200,000 to 300,000 clones, with around 81% found just once. The clonotype was recovered from a woman aged 55-70 years with active or convalescent COVID-19. The specimen sequenced was peripheral blood. The J gene is TRBJ2-3, the V gene TRBV11-3, with 14 bases aligning to TRBD2. Here the CDR3 DNA reads TGTGCCAGCAGCTTAGGGCGACTAGCGGGAGGGCCGGATACGCAGTATTTT. The encoded protein is CASSLGRLAGGPDTQYF.